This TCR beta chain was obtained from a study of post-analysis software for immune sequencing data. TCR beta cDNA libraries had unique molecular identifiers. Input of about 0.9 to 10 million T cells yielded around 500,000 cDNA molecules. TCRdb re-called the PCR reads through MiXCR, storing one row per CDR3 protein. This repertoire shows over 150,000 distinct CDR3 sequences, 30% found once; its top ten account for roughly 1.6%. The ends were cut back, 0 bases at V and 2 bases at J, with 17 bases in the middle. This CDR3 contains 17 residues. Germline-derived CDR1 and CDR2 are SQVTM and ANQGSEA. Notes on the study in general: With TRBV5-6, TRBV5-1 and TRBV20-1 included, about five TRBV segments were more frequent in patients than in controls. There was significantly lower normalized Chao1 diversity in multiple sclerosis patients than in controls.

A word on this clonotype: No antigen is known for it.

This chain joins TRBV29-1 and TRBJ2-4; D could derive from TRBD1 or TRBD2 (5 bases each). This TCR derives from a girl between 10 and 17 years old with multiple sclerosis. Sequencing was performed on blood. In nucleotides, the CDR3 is TGCAGCGTTGAAGATACGGGGACGGGATGGACCAAAAACATTCAGTACTTC. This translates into CSVEDTGTGWTKNIQYF.